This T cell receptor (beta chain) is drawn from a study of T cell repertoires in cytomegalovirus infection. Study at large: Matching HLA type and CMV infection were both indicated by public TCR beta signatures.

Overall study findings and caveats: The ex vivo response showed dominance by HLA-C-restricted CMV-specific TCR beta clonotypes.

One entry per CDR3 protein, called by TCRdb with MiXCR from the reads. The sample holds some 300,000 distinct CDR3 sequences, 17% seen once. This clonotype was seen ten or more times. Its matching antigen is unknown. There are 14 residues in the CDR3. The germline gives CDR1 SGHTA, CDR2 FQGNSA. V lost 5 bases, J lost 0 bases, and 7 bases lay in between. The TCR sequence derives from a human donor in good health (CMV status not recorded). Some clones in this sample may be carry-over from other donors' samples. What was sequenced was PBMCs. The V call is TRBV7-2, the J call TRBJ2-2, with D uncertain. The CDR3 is CASSTNTNTGELFF. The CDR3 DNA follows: TGTGCCAGCAGCACTAACACGAACACCGGGGAGCTGTTTTTT.